This T cell receptor (beta chain) was retrieved from a study of T cell repertoires in cytomegalovirus infection. Looking at the study overall: It can be stated that public TCR beta signatures indicated CMV infection as well as a matching HLA type.

TCRdb itself ran the reads through MiXCR, one entry per CDR3 protein. The top ten hold 15% to 20% of the sample, which has 680,000 or so distinct CDR3 sequences, about 30% seen once. Germline V gives CDR1 DFQATT, CDR2 SNEGSKA (reference sequence). The CDR3 is 16 amino acids. Trimming left V 5 bases short and J 5 bases short, with 22 bases between. Concerning this clonotype: As yet, its antigen is unknown.

Study-level results: Ex vivo responses were dominated by HLA-C-restricted CMV-specific TCR beta clonotypes.

Source: cultured PBMCs, taken from culture after CMV antigen stimulation. The sequence came from a human donor in good health (CMV status not recorded). Some clones in this sample may be carry-over from other donors' samples. V and J are TRBV20-1 and TRBJ1-5; D might be TRBD1 (5 bases). In nucleotides, the CDR3 is TGCAGTGCTTTAACCGGGGGGGAAACAAACTATCAGCCCCAGCATTTT. Translated: CSALTGGETNYQPQHF.